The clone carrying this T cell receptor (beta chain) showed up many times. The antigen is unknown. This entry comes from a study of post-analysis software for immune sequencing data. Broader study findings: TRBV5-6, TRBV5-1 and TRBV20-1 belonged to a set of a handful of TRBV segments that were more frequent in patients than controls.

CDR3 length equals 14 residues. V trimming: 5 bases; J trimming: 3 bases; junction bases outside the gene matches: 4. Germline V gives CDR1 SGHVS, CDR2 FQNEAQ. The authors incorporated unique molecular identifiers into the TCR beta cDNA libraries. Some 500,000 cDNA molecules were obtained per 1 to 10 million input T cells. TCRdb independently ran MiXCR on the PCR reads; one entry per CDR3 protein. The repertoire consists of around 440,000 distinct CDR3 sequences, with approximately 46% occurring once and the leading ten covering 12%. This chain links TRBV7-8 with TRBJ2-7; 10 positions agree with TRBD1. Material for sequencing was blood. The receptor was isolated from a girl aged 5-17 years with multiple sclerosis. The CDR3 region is CASSLDRGLYEQYF. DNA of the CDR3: TGTGCCAGCAGCCTAGACAGGGGGCTCTACGAGCAGTACTTC.